The clone carrying this TCR beta chain was counted a few times. What it binds is unknown. The junction shows a germline mismatch at one end, possibly a read error. The PCR made use of 60 Vbeta and 13 Jbeta primers. The table came from immunoSEQ multiplex PCR; TCRdb's copy has only in-frame clones and leaves some out. This sample has 100,000 to 150,000 clones, with around 83% found just once. Per the germline V gene, CDR1 is SGHDT and CDR2 is YYEEEE. The CDR3 sequence is 14 residues long. This specimen belongs to a study of cytomegalovirus exposure and HLA in healthy donors. Across the whole study: The study placed 80% to 85% of its approximately 400 genotyped donors in the Caucasian-associated ancestry cluster. Study-wide results and limits: Relative to equally common others, HLA-associated TCR beta chains showed greater clonal expansion in a later analysis. Earlier analysis found most TCR beta V segments productive about 87% or about 30% of the time.

Nominally healthy donors were sampled, though unrecorded immune exposures were likely. The chain carries TRBV5-6 and TRBJ2-7; the match to TRBD2 covers 7 bases. The TCR comes from a human donor in good health. Sequencing was carried out using PBMCs. The CDR3 bases are TGTGCCAGCACCTTGGGAGGGCTTGTCTACGAGCAGTACTTC. It is translated as CASTLGGLVYEQYF.